This T cell receptor (beta chain) was sequenced for a study of cytomegalovirus exposure and HLA in healthy donors. Study-level background: Around 87 million unique TCRs, all from HLA-typed donors, were included in an early release of the data. Study-level points and caveats: Sequencing likely caused a cluster of highly shared sequence variants. DRB1 had the most TCR associations and HLA-C the fewest, a later analysis found, with rates varying by HLA locus.

Researchers ran the PCR with 60 Vbeta and 13 Jbeta primers. Data came from immunoSEQ multiplex PCR; TCRdb stores just in-frame clones and leaves some out. This sample's table has fewer than 110,000 clones. A word on this clone: The antigen remains unidentified.

The CDR3 runs to 15 residues. V was pared by 5 bases and J by 0 bases, with 11 bases between. Per germline, CDR1 ENHRY and CDR2 SYGVKD. V and J are TRBV10-3 and TRBJ1-5; D is unresolved. The sequence was obtained from a man aged 35-49 years in good health and CMV-seronegative. Sequenced: PBMCs. The CDR3 DNA reads as TGTGCCATCAGTTCGGGAGACAATAGCAATCAGCCCCAGCATTTT. Translation: CAISSGDNSNQPQHF.